This entry describes one T cell receptor beta chain. What it binds is unknown. Libraries were prepared by immunoSEQ multiplex PCR; TCRdb keeps only in-frame clonotypes and omits some of them. Altogether about 1 million clones are present, about 76% being singletons, with the ten largest covering about 1.4%. Germline V gives CDR1 SGHTA, CDR2 FQGNSA. V shed 3 bases and J 0 bases; nucleotides not matched to a gene: 13. The CDR3 is made up of 19 amino acids. The source of the sample is a study of shared clonotypes between healthy human individuals. Findings and caveats of the study: It was observed that approximately 5% of naive CD4 clonotypes were shared across four donors. Incomplete sequencing of sorted subsets was indicated by rarefaction despite large depth. Lower generation probabilities were found for non-shared clonotypes than for those shared by all four donors.

The sequenced material came from memory CD4+ T cells sorted from blood. Subset reported: CD45RA-negative fraction. The chain has TRBV7-2 and TRBJ1-5; 8 bases agree with TRBD1. The sequence derives from a man between 18 and 29 years old in good health. Here the CDR3 DNA reads TGTGCCAGCAGCTTGCGGCCCGCTACAGGGGGACTTAGCAATCAGCCCCAGCATTTT. This sequence encodes CASSLRPATGGLSNQPQHF.